This T cell receptor (beta chain) was recorded in a study of low-dose radiotherapy and immunotherapy resistance in tumors. This clonotype has at least ten counts. As to time point: before trial treatment. Primers targeting TRAV and TRBV primed first-strand cDNA, covering alpha and beta chains. It was with a constant-region primer and a V-primer adapter that TCRs were amplified over around 18 PCR cycles. One entry per CDR3 protein results from TCRdb running MiXCR on the reads. The sample has 60,000 or so distinct CDR3 sequences, around 27% seen once. From germline, CDR1 is SGHDN and CDR2 FVKESK. CDR3 length: 13 residues. V shed 3 bases, J shed 10 bases, and the junction held 4 bases outside the gene matches.

V usage is TRBV14 and J usage is TRBJ2-1, with 9 bases aligning to TRBD2. This clonotype was obtained from a male donor with rectosigmoid adenocarcinoma. The sequencing used PBMCs, collected before treatment. Here the CDR3 DNA reads TGTGCCAGCAGCCAGGGGACTAGCCGGGAGCAGTTCTTC. Residues: CASSQGTSREQFF. The complete variable domain, with remaining parts taken from reference TRBV14 and TRBJ2-1, reads EAGVTQFPSHSVIEKGQTVTLRCDPISGHDNLYWYRRVMGKEIKFLLHFVKESKQDESGMPNNRFLAERTGGTYSTLKVQPAELEDSGVYFCASSQGTSREQFFGPGTRLTVL.